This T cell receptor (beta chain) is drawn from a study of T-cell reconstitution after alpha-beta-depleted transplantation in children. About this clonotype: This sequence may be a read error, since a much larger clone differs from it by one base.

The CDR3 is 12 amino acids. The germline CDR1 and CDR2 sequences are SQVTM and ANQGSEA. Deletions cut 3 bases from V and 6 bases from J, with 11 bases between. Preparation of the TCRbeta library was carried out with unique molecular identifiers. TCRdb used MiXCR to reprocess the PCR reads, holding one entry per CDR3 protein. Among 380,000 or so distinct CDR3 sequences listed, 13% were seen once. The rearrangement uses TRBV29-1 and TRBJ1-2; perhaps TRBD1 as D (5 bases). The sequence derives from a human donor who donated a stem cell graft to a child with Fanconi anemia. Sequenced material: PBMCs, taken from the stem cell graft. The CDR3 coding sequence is TGCAGCGTTGATAACAGGATAAATGGCTACACCTTC. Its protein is CSVDNRINGYTF.